A single T cell receptor beta chain is shown here with its context. The data were produced by immunoSEQ multiplex PCR, yet TCRdb's version contains in-frame clones alone and is incomplete. The data show more than 90,000 clones, approximately 91% seen once. This entry belongs to a study of T cell changes during pregnancy in multiple sclerosis. The J segment lost 4 bases and the V segment lost 7 bases, leaving 10 bases of the junction unmatched. The germline gives CDR1 LNHNV, CDR2 YYDKDF (reference sequence). This CDR3 has 15 amino acids. The J gene is TRBJ2-7, the V gene TRBV15; 10 positions match TRBD2. The material sequenced was peripheral blood, taken in the second trimester of pregnancy. The TCR comes from a female donor with multiple sclerosis, enrolled in a pregnancy study. The CDR3 bases are TGTGCCACCACCTCCGGGACTAGCGAGGGTTACGAGCAGTACTTC. Its translation is CATTSGTSEGYEQYF.